The 18 T cell receptor beta chains below come from one sample, sequenced in a study of PD-1 blockade in classical Hodgkin lymphoma. With no exception, relapse followed autologous stem cell transplantation in all patients, and brentuximab vedotin exposure varied. The repertoire was sequenced with immunoSEQ multiplex PCR; TCRdb's copy has only in-frame clones and lacks some. The sample lists about 86,000 clones, 85% to 90% occurring once. The material was peripheral blood mononuclear cells (PBMCs), obtained before the second cycle of nivolumab. Receptors originate from a human donor with classical Hodgkin lymphoma.

The chain carries TRBV7-6 and TRBJ2-3, with 9 bases fitting TRBD2. Germline CDR1 SGHVS, CDR2 FNYEAQ. Trimming removed 2 bases from V and 1 base from J; junction bases left unmatched: 4. The CDR3 is made up of 16 amino acids. CDR3 in amino acids: CASSLTWTSGTDTQYF. The CDR3 coding sequence is TGTGCCAGCAGCTTAACCTGGACTAGCGGCACAGATACGCAGTATTTT.

The chain carries TRBV28 and TRBJ1-1; D gene ambiguous. Germline V lookup: CDR1 MDHEN, CDR2 SYDVKM. The CDR3 totals 14 residues. Trimming removed 3 bases from V and 6 bases from J, with 14 bases in between. The CDR3 nucleotides are TGTGCCAGCAGTTTGGGCAGATATGGGGCTGAAGCTTTCTTT. Its translation: CASSLGRYGAEAFF.

The chain uses TRBV5-4 and TRBJ1-6; D perhaps matches TRBD1 (5 bases). CDR1 is SGHNT, CDR2 YYREEE, per germline (reference sequence). CDR3 size: 14 residues. Trimming cost V 1 base and J 9 bases, with 11 bases left between them. The chain's CDR3 is CASSLFRDSSPLHF. The DNA of the CDR3 is TGTGCCAGCAGCTTGTTCAGGGATAGTTCACCCCTCCACTTT.

The chain links TRBV28 to TRBJ2-3; TRBD1 matches at 11 bases. Germline V gene data show CDR1 as MDHEN and CDR2 as SYDVKM. V lost 10 bases to trimming and J lost 5 bases; unmatched junction nucleotides: 11. CDR3 size: 15 residues. The DNA for the CDR3 is TGTGCCACATCATCGGACAGGGGGCTGGAAGATACGCAGTATTTT. It specifies CATSSDRGLEDTQYF.

The rearrangement uses TRBV5-1 and TRBJ2-3; possible D gene TRBD2, 7 bases. Per germline, CDR1 SGHRS and CDR2 YFSETQ. The CDR3 totals 14 residues. Trimming removed 1 base from V and 4 bases from J, with 10 bases in between. CDR3 bases: TGCGCCAGCAGCTTGTTGGGGGGGCCAGATACGCAGTATTTT. Translating it yields CASSLLGGPDTQYF.

The V gene is TRBV6-1, the J gene TRBJ1-2; D is undetermined. The V and J ends lost 8 bases and 7 bases respectively, with 14 bases between them. This CDR3 comprises 12 residues. Germline loops: CDR1 MNHNS, CDR2 SASEGT. The CDR3 loop is CASSGVTGGYTF. The CDR3 bases are TGTGCCAGCTCCGGAGTTACGGGTGGCTACACCTTC.

A remark on this clone: The DNA is omitted, as the CDR3 cannot be located on it reliably, and the CDR3 follows TCRdb's listing. The chain uses TRBV18 and TRBJ2-3. Germline CDR1 reads KGHSH; CDR2 reads LQKENI. The CDR3 numbers 16 amino acids, ends counted. The CDR3 loop is CASSTGQFFVPDTQYF.

The J gene is TRBJ2-7, the V gene TRBV7-9; the D is unclear. The length of the CDR3 is 13 residues. Germline V gene data show CDR1 as SEHNR and CDR2 as FQNEAQ (reference sequence). V dropped 1 base and J dropped 8 bases, with 12 bases sitting between them. The CDR3 nucleotides read TGTGCCAGCAGCTTAGTGCCTGGTTACCAGCAGTACTTC. Its translation is CASSLVPGYQQYF.

The rearrangement joins TRBV27 to TRBJ2-1, with D perhaps TRBD2 (6 bases). Trimming took 3 bases from V and 9 from J, leaving 12 bases between them. From germline, CDR1 is MNHEY and CDR2 SMNVEV (reference sequence). CDR3 length: 13 residues. CDR3 amino acids: CASSFGGLGEQFF. The CDR3 region has the DNA TGTGCCAGCAGTTTCGGAGGGTTGGGTGAGCAGTTCTTC.

The chain uses TRBV19 and TRBJ2-3; D unresolved. This CDR3 spans 14 amino acids. Trimming took 1 base from V and 3 from J, leaving 8 bases between them. The germline V gene has CDR1 LNHDA and CDR2 SQIVND (reference sequence). The CDR3 region is CASSIGTTTDTQYF. For the CDR3, the DNA is TGTGCCAGTAGTATAGGGACCACAACAGATACGCAGTATTTT.

CDR3 residues: CASALGQGPYEQYF. In nucleotides, the CDR3 is TGTGCCAGCGCCCTAGGCCAGGGCCCCTACGAGCAGTACTTC. The genes are TRBV9 and TRBJ2-7; D may be TRBD1 (5 bases). Trimming took 7 bases from V and 2 from J, leaving 16 bases between them. Per germline, CDR1 SGDLS and CDR2 YYNGEE. The CDR3 spans 14 residues.

The chain combines TRBV27 with TRBJ2-1, with no clear D. The germline V gene encodes CDR1 MNHEY and CDR2 SMNVEV (reference sequence). The CDR3 sequence is 14 residues long. V gave up 0 bases and J gave up 4 bases, with 7 bases separating them. This CDR3 is CASSLSVRYNEQFF. DNA of the CDR3: TGTGCCAGCAGTTTATCGGTCAGGTACAATGAGCAGTTCTTC.

This chain joins TRBV27 and TRBJ2-2, with 14 bases that match TRBD2. V lost 7 bases, J lost 5 bases, and 15 bases stayed unmatched. Germline values: CDR1 MNHEY, CDR2 SMNVEV (reference sequence). The CDR3 length is 19 residues. The CDR3 DNA sequence: TGTGCCAGCACCCCCTCCCGACTAGCGGGAGGGCCTGAGACCGGGGAGCTGTTTTTT. Translation: CASTPSRLAGGPETGELFF.

The genes are TRBV5-4 and TRBJ1-1; D may be TRBD1 (6 bases). With 0 bases removed from V and 5 bases from J, the gap between germline ends came to 11 bases. Germline V gene sequence: CDR1 SGHNT, CDR2 YYREEE (reference sequence). The CDR3 totals 14 residues. CDR3 in DNA: TGTGCCAGCAGCTTGGATACAGGGTCGACTGAAGCTTTCTTT. It yields the protein CASSLDTGSTEAFF.

The V gene is TRBV19, the J gene TRBJ2-1; 8 bases map to TRBD2. The V gene end was trimmed by 3 bases and the J gene end by 10 bases; junction bases not matched to a gene: 5. The CDR3 is made up of 13 amino acids. CDR1 is LNHDA, CDR2 SQIVND, per germline (reference sequence). The CDR3 here is CASSMGLVSEQFF. Here the CDR3 DNA reads TGTGCCAGTAGTATGGGACTAGTTTCGGAGCAGTTCTTC.

V is TRBV28 and J is TRBJ2-5, with 8 bases identical to TRBD1. V gave up 5 bases and J gave up 3 bases; unmatched junction bases: 11. The length of the CDR3 is 16 residues. Germline V lookup: CDR1 MDHEN, CDR2 SYDVKM. CDR3 protein: CASSPVIPGQEETQYF. The DNA for the CDR3 is TGTGCCAGCAGTCCTGTCATTCCGGGACAGGAAGAGACCCAGTACTTC.

For the CDR3, the DNA is TGTGCCAGCAGTTTCCGGGACCGCAAATGGGCAGATACGCAGTATTTT. Translating gives CASSFRDRKWADTQYF. V gene TRBV28 combines with J gene TRBJ2-3; tentatively, D is TRBD1 or TRBD2 (5 bases each). The CDR3 runs 16 residues. The V gene's germline CDR1 is MDHEN and CDR2 SYDVKM. V was clipped by 3 bases and J by 4 bases, with 17 bases between them.

The chain joins TRBV6-5 to TRBJ2-7; no clear D. V was pared by 2 bases and J by 6 bases, with 5 bases between. The CDR3 extends over 11 amino acids. Germline lookup yields CDR1 MNHEY and CDR2 SVGAGI. The CDR3 here is CASSYLGEQYF. CDR3 DNA sequence: TGTGCCAGCAGTTACCTGGGCGAGCAGTACTTC.